This paragraph reports one T cell receptor (beta chain). This CDR3 region has 15 residues. V lost 3 bases, J lost 2 bases, and 7 bases stayed unmatched. The germline gives CDR1 LGHNA, CDR2 YNFKEQ. The assay was immunoSEQ multiplex PCR, and TCRdb's table has in-frame clones only and misses some. The sample yields 70,000 to 100,000 clones, 85% to 95% seen once. The data are from a study of T cell changes during pregnancy in multiple sclerosis. The gene calls are TRBV4-2 and TRBJ2-7, with 7 bases that match TRBD1. The TCR was taken from a female donor with multiple sclerosis, enrolled in a pregnancy study. The starting material was peripheral blood, obtained in the first trimester of pregnancy. CDR3 nucleotides: TGTGCCAGCAGCCACGGGACAGATAACCCCTACGAGCAGTACTTC. Its translation is CASSHGTDNPYEQYF.